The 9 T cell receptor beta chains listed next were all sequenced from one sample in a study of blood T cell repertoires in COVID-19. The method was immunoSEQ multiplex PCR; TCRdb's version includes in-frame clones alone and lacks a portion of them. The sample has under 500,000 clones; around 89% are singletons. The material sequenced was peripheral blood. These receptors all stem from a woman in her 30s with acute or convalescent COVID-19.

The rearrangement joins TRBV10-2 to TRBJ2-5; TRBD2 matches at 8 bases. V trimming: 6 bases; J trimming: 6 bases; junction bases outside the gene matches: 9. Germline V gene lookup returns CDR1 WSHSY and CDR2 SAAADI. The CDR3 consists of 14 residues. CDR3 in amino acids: CASRDSGVRKTQYF. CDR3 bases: TGCGCCAGCAGGGATAGCGGGGTTAGGAAGACCCAGTACTTC.

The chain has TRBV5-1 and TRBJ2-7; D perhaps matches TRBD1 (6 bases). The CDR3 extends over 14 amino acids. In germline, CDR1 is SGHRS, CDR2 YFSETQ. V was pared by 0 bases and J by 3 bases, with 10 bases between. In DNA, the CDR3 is TGCGCCAGCAGCTTGGTTCTCAGGGGCTACGAGCAGTACTTC. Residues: CASSLVLRGYEQYF.

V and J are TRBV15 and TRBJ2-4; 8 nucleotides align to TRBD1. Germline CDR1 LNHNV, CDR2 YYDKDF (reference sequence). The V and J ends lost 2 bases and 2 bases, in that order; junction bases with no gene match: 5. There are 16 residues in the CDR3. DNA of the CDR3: TGTGCCACCAGCAGACAGGGGGCCCGAACCAAAAACATTCAGTACTTC. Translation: CATSRQGARTKNIQYF.

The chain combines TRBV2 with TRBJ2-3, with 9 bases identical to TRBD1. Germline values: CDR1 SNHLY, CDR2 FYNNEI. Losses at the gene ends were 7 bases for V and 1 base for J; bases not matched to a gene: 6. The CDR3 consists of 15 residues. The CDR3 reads CASTGGTGRTDTQYF. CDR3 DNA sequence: TGTGCCAGCACCGGAGGGACAGGGCGCACAGATACGCAGTATTTT.

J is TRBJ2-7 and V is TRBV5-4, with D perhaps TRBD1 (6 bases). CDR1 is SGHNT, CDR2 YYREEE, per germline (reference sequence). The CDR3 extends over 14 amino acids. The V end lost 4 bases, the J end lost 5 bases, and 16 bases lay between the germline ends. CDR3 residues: CASSQKQGDDEQYF. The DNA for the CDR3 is TGTGCCAGCAGCCAAAAACAGGGAGACGACGAGCAGTACTTC.

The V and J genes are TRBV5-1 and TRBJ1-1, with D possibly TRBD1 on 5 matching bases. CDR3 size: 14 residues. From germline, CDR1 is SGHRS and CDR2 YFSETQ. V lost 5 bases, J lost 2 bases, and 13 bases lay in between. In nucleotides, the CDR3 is TGCGCCAGCAGTCGTGGGGACTTCAACACTGAAGCTTTCTTT. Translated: CASSRGDFNTEAFF.

Written as DNA, the CDR3 is TGTGCCAGCAGTGAAGCTTCAGTGGACAGATTAGAAAACACCATATATTTT. Its protein product is CASSEASVDRLENTIYF. The chain combines TRBV6-1 with TRBJ1-3, with D perhaps matching TRBD1 (6 bases). Trimming left V 0 bases short and J 6 bases short, with 18 bases between. This CDR3 is 17 amino acids long. Germline assignment: CDR1 MNHNS and CDR2 SASEGT.

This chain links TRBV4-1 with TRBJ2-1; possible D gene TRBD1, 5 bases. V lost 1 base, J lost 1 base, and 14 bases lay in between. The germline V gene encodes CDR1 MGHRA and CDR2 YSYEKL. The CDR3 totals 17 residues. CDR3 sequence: CASSQVDLGLSYNEQFF. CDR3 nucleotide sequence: TGCGCCAGCAGCCAAGTAGACTTGGGGCTATCCTACAATGAGCAGTTCTTC.

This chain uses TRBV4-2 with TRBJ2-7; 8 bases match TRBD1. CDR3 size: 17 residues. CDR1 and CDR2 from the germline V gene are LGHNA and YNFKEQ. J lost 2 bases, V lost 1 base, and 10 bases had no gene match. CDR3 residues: CASSQVLSGQDTYEQYF. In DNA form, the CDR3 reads TGTGCCAGCAGCCAAGTTTTATCGGGACAGGATACCTACGAGCAGTACTTC.